The rows below give T cell receptor beta chains drawn from one sample of a study of blood T cell repertoires in COVID-19. Method: immunoSEQ multiplex PCR; TCRdb's copy keeps in-frame clones and lacks some. Of about 110,000 clones listed, over 70% are singletons. Sequencing input: peripheral blood. The receptors originated from a woman between 50 and 59 years old with acute or convalescent COVID-19. CDR3s include the opening cysteine and the closing phenylalanine or tryptophan. D genes are given only for firm matches. Clone size, where shown, is once, few, many, or a class for clones that have expanded.

V gene: TRBV6-5
D gene: TRBD1
J gene: TRBJ1-5
clone size: -
CDR3 protein: CASSLGQGGGNQPQHF

V gene: TRBV3-1/TRBV3-2
D gene: -
J gene: TRBJ1-1
clone size: once
CDR3 protein: CASSRREVRTEAFF

V gene: TRBV28
D gene: -
J gene: TRBJ1-2
clone size: -
CDR3 protein: CASSLWVDKDYGYTF

V gene: TRBV9
D gene: -
J gene: TRBJ1-1
clone size: -
CDR3 protein: CASRRRGQNTEAFF

V gene: TRBV7-6
D gene: -
J gene: TRBJ1-5
clone size: -
CDR3 protein: CASSSYQGSNQPQHF

V gene: TRBV19
D gene: -
J gene: TRBJ1-5
clone size: -
CDR3 protein: CASSIVGGRGNQPQHF

V gene: TRBV18
D gene: -
J gene: TRBJ2-1
clone size: once
CDR3 protein: CASSRQYRSYNEQFF

V gene: TRBV19
D gene: -
J gene: TRBJ1-1
clone size: once
CDR3 protein: CASDTQGKATEAFF

V gene: TRBV5-1
D gene: TRBD1
J gene: TRBJ2-7
clone size: -
CDR3 protein: CASSLAGQGAYEQYF

V gene: TRBV7-3
D gene: TRBD1
J gene: TRBJ1-2
clone size: -
CDR3 protein: CASSFTGGGYGYTF

V gene: TRBV2
D gene: TRBD2
J gene: TRBJ2-6
clone size: -
CDR3 protein: CASSVVLAAGANVLTF

V gene: TRBV19
D gene: TRBD1
J gene: TRBJ2-3
clone size: -
CDR3 protein: CASARQPPGQGFTDTQYF

V gene: TRBV7-6
D gene: TRBD2
J gene: TRBJ2-1
clone size: -
CDR3 protein: CASSLAGTSGPYNEQFF

V gene: TRBV5-8
D gene: TRBD2
J gene: TRBJ2-4
clone size: -
CDR3 protein: CASSRTSGGGVAKNIQYF

V gene: TRBV5-1
D gene: -
J gene: TRBJ2-2
clone size: -
CDR3 protein: CASRPTEAGELFF

V gene: TRBV5-1
D gene: -
J gene: TRBJ1-2
clone size: -
CDR3 protein: CASTQSGGGYGYTF

V gene: TRBV19
D gene: TRBD1
J gene: TRBJ1-5
clone size: -
CDR3 protein: CASSIPQGDRNQPQHF

V gene: TRBV28
D gene: -
J gene: TRBJ1-5
clone size: -
CDR3 protein: CASRPGGTNQPQHF

V gene: TRBV28
D gene: -
J gene: TRBJ1-3
clone size: -
CDR3 protein: CASSLRGSGNTIYF

V gene: TRBV5-1
D gene: -
J gene: TRBJ1-1
clone size: -
CDR3 protein: CASSYQQGVTIEAFF

V gene: TRBV6-5
D gene: TRBD1
J gene: TRBJ1-5
clone size: -
CDR3 protein: CASDRGSNQPQHF

V gene: TRBV7-6
D gene: -
J gene: TRBJ2-1
clone size: few
CDR3 protein: CASSSRPTGGSSYNEQFF

V gene: TRBV24-1
D gene: TRBD1
J gene: TRBJ2-3
clone size: -
CDR3 protein: CATSRQGAEDTQYF

V gene: TRBV19
D gene: -
J gene: TRBJ1-1
clone size: -
CDR3 protein: CASMGRANTEAFF